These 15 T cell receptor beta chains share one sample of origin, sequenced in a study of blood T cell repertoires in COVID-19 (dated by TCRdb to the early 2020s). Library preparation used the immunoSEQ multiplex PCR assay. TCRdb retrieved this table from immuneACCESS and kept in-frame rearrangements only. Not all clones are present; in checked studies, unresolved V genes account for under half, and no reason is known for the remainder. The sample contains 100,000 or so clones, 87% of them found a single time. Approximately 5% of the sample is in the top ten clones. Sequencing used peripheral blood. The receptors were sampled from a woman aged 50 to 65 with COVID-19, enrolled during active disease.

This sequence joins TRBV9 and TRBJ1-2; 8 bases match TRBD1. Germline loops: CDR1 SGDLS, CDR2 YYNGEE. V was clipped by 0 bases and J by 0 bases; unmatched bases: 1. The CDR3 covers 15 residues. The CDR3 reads CASSVGQGTNYGYTF. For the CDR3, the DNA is TGTGCCAGCAGCGTAGGACAGGGGACTAACTATGGCTACACCTTC.

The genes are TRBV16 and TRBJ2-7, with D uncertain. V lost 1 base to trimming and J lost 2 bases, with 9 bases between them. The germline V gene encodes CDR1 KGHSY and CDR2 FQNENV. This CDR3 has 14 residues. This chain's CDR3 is CASSQLEAPYEQYF. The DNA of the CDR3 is TGTGCCAGCAGCCAATTAGAGGCTCCCTACGAGCAGTACTTC.

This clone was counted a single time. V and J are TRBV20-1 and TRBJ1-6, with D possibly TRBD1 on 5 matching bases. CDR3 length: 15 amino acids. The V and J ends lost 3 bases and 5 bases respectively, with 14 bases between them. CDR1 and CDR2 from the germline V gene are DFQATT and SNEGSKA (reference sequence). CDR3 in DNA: TGCAGTGCTAGTCCAGGGATCCTGGATAATTCACCCCTCCACTTT. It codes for CSASPGILDNSPLHF.

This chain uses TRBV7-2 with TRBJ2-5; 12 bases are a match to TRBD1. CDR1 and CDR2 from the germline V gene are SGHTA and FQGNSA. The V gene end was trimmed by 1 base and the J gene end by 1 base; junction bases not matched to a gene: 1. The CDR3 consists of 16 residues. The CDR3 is CASSLGGQGAQETQYF. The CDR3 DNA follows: TGTGCCAGCAGCTTAGGGGGACAGGGGGCCCAAGAGACCCAGTACTTC.

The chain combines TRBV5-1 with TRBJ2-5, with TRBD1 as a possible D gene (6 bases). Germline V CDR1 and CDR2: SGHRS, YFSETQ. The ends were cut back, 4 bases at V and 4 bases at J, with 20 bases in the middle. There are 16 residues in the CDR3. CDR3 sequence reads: CASSKTRAGAGETQYF. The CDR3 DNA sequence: TGCGCCAGCAGCAAAACCCGGGCAGGGGCGGGAGAGACCCAGTACTTC.

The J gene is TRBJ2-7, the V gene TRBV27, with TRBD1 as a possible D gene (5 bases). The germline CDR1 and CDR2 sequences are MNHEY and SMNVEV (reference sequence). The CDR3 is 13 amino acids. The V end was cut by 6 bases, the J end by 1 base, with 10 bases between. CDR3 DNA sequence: TGTGCCAGCAGCTCCGGACAATCCTACGAGCAGTACTTC. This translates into CASSSGQSYEQYF.

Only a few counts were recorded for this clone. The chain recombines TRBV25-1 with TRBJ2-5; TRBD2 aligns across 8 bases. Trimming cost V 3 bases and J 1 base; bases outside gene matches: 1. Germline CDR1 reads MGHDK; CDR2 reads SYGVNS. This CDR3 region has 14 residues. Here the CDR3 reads CASSEAGGQETQYF. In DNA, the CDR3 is TGTGCCAGCAGTGAGGCGGGGGGCCAAGAGACCCAGTACTTC.

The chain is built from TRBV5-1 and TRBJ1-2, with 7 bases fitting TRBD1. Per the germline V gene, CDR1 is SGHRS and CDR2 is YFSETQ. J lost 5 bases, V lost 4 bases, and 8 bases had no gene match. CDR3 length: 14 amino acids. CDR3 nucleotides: TGCGCCAGCAGCCCGACAGGGCCCAAATATGGCTACACCTTC. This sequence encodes CASSPTGPKYGYTF.

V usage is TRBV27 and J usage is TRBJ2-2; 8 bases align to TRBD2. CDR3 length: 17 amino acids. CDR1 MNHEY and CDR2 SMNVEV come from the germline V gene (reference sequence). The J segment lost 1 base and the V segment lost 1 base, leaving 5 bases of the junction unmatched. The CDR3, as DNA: TGTGCCAGCAGTTTATTTCCCAGCGGGGGGAACACCGGGGAGCTGTTTTTT. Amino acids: CASSLFPSGGNTGELFF.

The CDR3 loop reads CASSLVAGGPSYEQYF. The CDR3, as DNA: TGTGCCAGCAGCTTAGTAGCGGGGGGCCCGTCGTACGAGCAGTACTTC. The chain has TRBV7-2 and TRBJ2-7; the match to TRBD2 covers 10 bases. Germline V gene lookup returns CDR1 SGHTA and CDR2 FQGNSA. The V and J ends lost 1 base and 4 bases, in that order; junction bases with no gene match: 7. CDR3 length: 16 amino acids. The full variable domain, with the rest looked up from reference TRBV7-2 and TRBJ2-7, is GAGVSQSPSNKVTEKGKDVELRCDPISGHTALYWYRQSLGQGLEFLIYFQGNSAPDKSGLPSDRFSAERTGGSVSTLTIQRTQQEDSAVYLCASSLVAGGPSYEQYFGPGTRLTVT.

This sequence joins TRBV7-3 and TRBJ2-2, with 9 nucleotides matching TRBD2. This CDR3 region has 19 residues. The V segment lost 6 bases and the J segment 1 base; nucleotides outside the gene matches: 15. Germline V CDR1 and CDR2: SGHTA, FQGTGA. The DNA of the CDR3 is TGTGCCAGCAGTTTCACCCCGATATCAGCGGGGGGGAACACCGGGGAGCTGTTTTTT. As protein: CASSFTPISAGGNTGELFF.

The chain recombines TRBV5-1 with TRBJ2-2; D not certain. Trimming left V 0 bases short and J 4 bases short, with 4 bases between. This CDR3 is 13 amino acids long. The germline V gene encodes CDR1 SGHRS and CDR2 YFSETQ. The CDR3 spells CASSLVVTGELFF. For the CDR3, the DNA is TGCGCCAGCAGCTTGGTCGTCACCGGGGAGCTGTTTTTT. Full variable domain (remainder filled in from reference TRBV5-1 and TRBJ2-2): KAGVTQTPRYLIKTRGQQVTLSCSPISGHRSVSWYQQTPGQGLQFLFEYFSETQRNKGNFPGRFSGRQFSNSRSEMNVSTLELGDSALYLCASSLVVTGELFFGEGSRLTVL.

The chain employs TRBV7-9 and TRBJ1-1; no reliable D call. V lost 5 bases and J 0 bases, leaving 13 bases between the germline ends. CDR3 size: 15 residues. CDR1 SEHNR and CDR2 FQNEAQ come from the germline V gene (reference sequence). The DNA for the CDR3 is TGTGCCAGCAGCCCCCTCTCCTCCTTGAACACTGAAGCTTTCTTT. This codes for CASSPLSSLNTEAFF. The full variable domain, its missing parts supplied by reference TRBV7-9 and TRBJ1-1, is DTGVSQNPRHKITKRGQNVTFRCDPISEHNRLYWYRQTLGQGPEFLTYFQNEAQLEKSRLLSDRFSAERPKGSFSTLEIQRTEQGDSAMYLCASSPLSSLNTEAFFGQGTRLTVV.

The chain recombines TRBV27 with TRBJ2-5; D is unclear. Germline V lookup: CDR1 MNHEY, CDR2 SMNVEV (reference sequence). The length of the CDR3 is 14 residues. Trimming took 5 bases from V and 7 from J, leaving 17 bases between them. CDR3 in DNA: TGTGCCAGCAGTAAGCCACCTCTGACTGGGACCCAGTACTTC. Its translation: CASSKPPLTGTQYF.

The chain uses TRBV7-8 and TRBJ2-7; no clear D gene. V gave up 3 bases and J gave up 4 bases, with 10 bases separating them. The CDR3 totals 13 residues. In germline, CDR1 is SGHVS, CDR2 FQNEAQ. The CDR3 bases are TGTGCCAGCAGCTTTGGCAGGCAATACGAGCAGTACTTC. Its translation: CASSFGRQYEQYF.